What follows are 19 T cell receptor beta chains derived from one specimen sequenced in a study of graft-versus-host responses after intestinal transplantation. Produced via immunoSEQ multiplex PCR; TCRdb's table is partial and in-frame only. The sample has tens of thousands of clones, approximately 92% seen once. These receptors have no known antigen. Specimen: unstimulated CD8+ T cells sorted from spleen or lymph node cells, collected before intestinal transplant. The source of these receptors is a human donor who received an intestinal transplant.

The CDR3 region is CASSFSGVSQPQHF. The CDR3 DNA reads as TGTGCCAGCAGCTTTTCAGGGGTGAGTCAGCCCCAGCATTTT. This chain joins TRBV13 and TRBJ1-5; a weak D match, TRBD1 (6 bases). The CDR3 consists of 14 residues. The V end lost 3 bases, the J end lost 6 bases, and 12 bases lay between the germline ends. Germline values: CDR1 PRHDT, CDR2 FYEKMQ (reference sequence).

This sequence joins TRBV11-2 and TRBJ1-1, with unresolved D. This CDR3 is built from 14 residues. V was trimmed by 5 bases and J by 6 bases, leaving 16 bases between them. The germline V gene encodes CDR1 SGHAT and CDR2 FQNNGV. The CDR3: CASSRTSLGPEAFF. The CDR3 DNA reads TGTGCCAGCAGCCGCACATCTCTTGGGCCTGAAGCTTTCTTT. Using reference TRBV11-2 and TRBJ1-1 for the parts outside the CDR3, the full variable domain is EAGVAQSPRYKIIEKRQSVAFWCNPISGHATLYWYQQILGQGPKLLIQFQNNGVVDDSQLPKDRFSAERLKGVDSTLKIQPAKLEDSAVYLCASSRTSLGPEAFFGQGTRLTVV.

The genes are TRBV6-4 and TRBJ2-1; unclear D gene. CDR1 and CDR2 from the germline V gene are MRHNA and SNTAGT. CDR3 length: 13 residues. Trimming removed 3 bases at V and 3 bases at J, with 6 bases between. The DNA of the CDR3 is TGTGCCAGCAGTGAGGGCGACTACAATGAGCAGTTCTTC. Residues: CASSEGDYNEQFF.

The rearrangement uses TRBV14 and TRBJ1-1, with a possible D match to TRBD1 (6 bases). The CDR3 is 17 residues long. Trimming shortened V by 0 bases and J by 7 bases, and 21 bases separated the two germline ends. Per the germline V gene, CDR1 is SGHDN and CDR2 is FVKESK. The DNA for the CDR3 is TGTGCCAGCAGCCAAGATCTGGCCCCACAGGGCCTCCTTGAAGCTTTCTTT. Translating it yields CASSQDLAPQGLLEAFF. Based on the CDR3 plus reference TRBV14 and TRBJ1-1, the full variable domain is EAGVTQFPSHSVIEKGQTVTLRCDPISGHDNLYWYRRVMGKEIKFLLHFVKESKQDESGMPNNRFLAERTGGTYSTLKVQPAELEDSGVYFCASSQDLAPQGLLEAFFGQGTRLTVV.

This rearrangement joins TRBV27 to TRBJ2-7, with TRBD1 matching over 9 bases. J gave up 5 bases and V 2 bases, and 16 bases lay outside the gene matches. Looked up from germline, CDR1 is MNHEY and CDR2 is SMNVEV (reference sequence). The CDR3 extends over 18 amino acids. The CDR3 sequence is CASSLPQPYRDRVDEQYF. DNA for the CDR3: TGTGCCAGCAGTTTACCTCAACCTTACCGGGACAGGGTGGACGAGCAGTACTTC.

The V call is TRBV13, the J call TRBJ2-3; 14 bases match TRBD2. Germline CDR1 PRHDT, CDR2 FYEKMQ (reference sequence). There are 18 residues in the CDR3. V dropped 5 bases and J dropped 2; count of bases not matched to a gene: 9. CDR3: CASSPGLAGGAITDTQYF. The CDR3 bases are TGTGCCAGCAGCCCAGGACTAGCGGGGGGCGCGATCACAGATACGCAGTATTTT. The full variable domain, in which reference TRBV13 and TRBJ2-3 provide the parts outside the CDR3, is AAGVIQSPRHLIKEKRETATLKCYPIPRHDTVYWYQQGPGQDPQFLISFYEKMQSDKGSIPDRFSAQQFSDYHSELNMSSLELGDSALYFCASSPGLAGGAITDTQYFGPGTRLTVL.

The CDR3 loop reads CASSQVGGPDGYTF. In nucleotides, the CDR3 is TGCGCCAGCAGCCAAGTGGGGGGACCAGATGGCTACACCTTC. The chain employs TRBV4-1 and TRBJ1-2; tentatively, D is TRBD1 (5 bases). Per the germline V gene, CDR1 is MGHRA and CDR2 is YSYEKL. The length of the CDR3 is 14 residues. Trimming removed 1 base at V and 6 bases at J, with 12 bases between.

The genes are TRBV30 and TRBJ1-2; D is unresolved. The germline V gene encodes CDR1 GTSNPN and CDR2 SVGIG (reference sequence). This CDR3 contains 9 residues. V lost 4 bases to trimming and J lost 8 bases, with 5 bases between them. The CDR3 nucleotides are TGTGCCTGGACAGAAGGCTACACCTTC. Translating gives CAWTEGYTF.

The chain combines TRBV28 with TRBJ2-7; TRBD2 aligns across 8 bases. CDR3 length: 17 residues. Germline lookup yields CDR1 MDHEN and CDR2 SYDVKM. V trimming: 11 bases; J trimming: 0 bases; junction bases outside the gene matches: 18. CDR3 bases: TGTGCCGTTGGGACCTTCGGGAGACTAGCGAGCTCCTACGAGCAGTACTTC. This gives the protein CAVGTFGRLASSYEQYF.

This clone was detected once. The gene calls are TRBV6-5 and TRBJ1-1, with 9 bases matching TRBD1. CDR1 and CDR2 (germline): MNHEY, SVGAGI. This CDR3 has 15 amino acids. V was pared by 9 bases and J by 3 bases, with 11 bases of the junction left unmatched. CDR3 bases: TGTGCCAGTTGGATGACAGGGGGGTTTGACACTGAAGCTTTCTTT. Its protein is CASWMTGGFDTEAFF.

This chain connects TRBV4-3 to TRBJ1-2, with D possibly TRBD1 on 6 matching bases. The CDR3 is made up of 18 amino acids. The germline CDR1 and CDR2 sequences are LGHNA and YSLEER. The V end was cut by 0 bases, the J end by 0 bases, with 17 bases between. The DNA of the CDR3 is TGCGCCAGCAGCCAAGATAGGGGATTGGGGGCGACTAACTATGGCTACACCTTC. It encodes CASSQDRGLGATNYGYTF.

The chain has TRBV25-1 and TRBJ1-5; the D gene is possibly TRBD1 (5 bases). This CDR3 is built from 14 residues. The V gene lost 2 bases and the J gene lost 4 bases, with 9 bases spanning the gap. The germline CDR1 and CDR2 sequences are MGHDK and SYGVNS. The CDR3 nucleotides read TGTGCCAGCAGTGAAGGGGGGGGGAATCAGCCCCAGCATTTT. Translating gives CASSEGGGNQPQHF.

The chain has TRBV28 and TRBJ2-3; D possibly corresponds to TRBD2 (5 bases). The V gene lost 8 bases and the J gene lost 2 bases, with 17 bases spanning the gap. CDR3 size: 15 residues. Germline CDR1 reads MDHEN; CDR2 reads SYDVKM. In nucleotides, the CDR3 is TGTGCCAGCGCCTTGCAAGCGGTGATCACAGATACGCAGTATTTT. Translated: CASALQAVITDTQYF.

The chain uses TRBV7-8 and TRBJ1-5; tentative D call: TRBD1 (5 bases). Germline CDR1 is SGHVS and CDR2 is FQNEAQ. This CDR3 contains 19 residues. The V end was cut by 0 bases, the J end by 1 base, with 19 bases between. The CDR3 DNA is TGTGCCAGCAGCTTAGCCAGGGCCGGCGGGGGATTGAGCAATCAGCCCCAGCATTTT. Its protein product is CASSLARAGGGLSNQPQHF.

This chain links TRBV19 with TRBJ2-7; 11 bases match TRBD1. This CDR3 comprises 15 residues. The trim removed 5 bases at V and 4 bases at J, leaving 7 bases unmatched. CDR1 and CDR2 (germline): LNHDA, SQIVND (reference sequence). The CDR3 DNA is TGTGCCAGTAGTGCTGGACAGGGGGCGGTTTACGAGCAGTACTTC. Its protein product is CASSAGQGAVYEQYF.

V is TRBV6-1 and J is TRBJ2-1, with D possibly being TRBD2 (6 bases). Germline V gene data show CDR1 as MNHNS and CDR2 as SASEGT. The CDR3 loop spans 14 amino acids. V was trimmed by 1 base and J by 10 bases, leaving 14 bases between them. The CDR3 DNA reads as TGTGCCAGCAGTGAAGTTGCGGGGCCGCGGGAGCAGTTCTTC. Residues: CASSEVAGPREQFF.

V gene TRBV7-2 combines with J gene TRBJ1-1, with a weak D call TRBD1 (6 bases). CDR3 length: 14 residues. CDR1 SGHTA and CDR2 FQGNSA come from the germline V gene. V was cut by 5 bases and J by 5 bases, with 15 bases left in between. The CDR3 region is CASSEFNRATEAFF. The CDR3 DNA sequence: TGTGCCAGCAGCGAATTTAACAGGGCTACTGAAGCTTTCTTT.

This chain connects TRBV6-6 to TRBJ1-1, with a weak D call TRBD1 (5 bases). Germline V gene lookup returns CDR1 MNHNY and CDR2 SVGAGI (reference sequence). This CDR3 region has 12 residues. With 6 bases removed from V and 8 bases from J, the gap between germline ends came to 13 bases. The chain's CDR3 is CASSGDSPEAFF. The CDR3 nucleotides read TGTGCCAGCAGCGGGGACTCCCCGGAAGCTTTCTTT.

The chain recombines TRBV19 with TRBJ2-1, with a weak D call TRBD2 (6 bases). Trimming took 6 bases from V and 5 from J, leaving 14 bases between them. The germline CDR1 and CDR2 sequences are LNHDA and SQIVND (reference sequence). This CDR3 contains 14 residues. CDR3: CASSPPGTHNEQFF. In DNA form, the CDR3 reads TGTGCCAGTAGCCCACCCGGGACTCACAATGAGCAGTTCTTC.